The next 9 T cell receptor beta chains were all read from a single sample in a study of T cell changes during pregnancy in multiple sclerosis (dated 2019 in TCRdb). Library creation used the immunoSEQ multiplex PCR assay. TCRdb holds this immuneACCESS table with in-frame rearrangements only. Some clones are missing; in checked studies, unresolved V genes explain under half, and the rest has no known cause. The table for this sample lists some 68,000 clones; 80% to 95% of them were counted only once. The ten most abundant clones make up about 1.5% of the sample. This material consisted of peripheral blood, taken in the second trimester of pregnancy. These TCRs come from a female donor with multiple sclerosis, enrolled in a pregnancy study.

The chain employs TRBV2 and TRBJ2-7; TRBD1 matches at 10 bases. V shed 4 bases, J shed 1 base, and the junction held 7 bases outside the gene matches. Per germline, CDR1 SNHLY and CDR2 FYNNEI. This CDR3 comprises 16 residues. For the CDR3, the DNA is TGTGCCAGCAGTGTCTCCCGGGACAGGGGTTCCTACGAGCAGTACTTC. Protein: CASSVSRDRGSYEQYF.

This chain links TRBV7-2 with TRBJ1-5, with D uncertain. Trimming pared 2 bases from V and 0 bases from J, leaving 8 bases between. Germline lookup yields CDR1 SGHTA and CDR2 FQGNSA. CDR3 size: 15 residues. CDR3 coding DNA: TGTGCCAGCAGCTTACAGGAAGATAGCAATCAGCCCCAGCATTTT. Its translation is CASSLQEDSNQPQHF.

V is TRBV5-8 and J is TRBJ2-3, with 10 bases that match TRBD1. The V gene's germline CDR1 is SGHTS and CDR2 YDEGEE. CDR3 length: 15 amino acids. The J segment lost 1 base and the V segment lost 4 bases, leaving 3 bases of the junction unmatched. In DNA, the CDR3 is TGTGCCAGCAGCGCCGGGACAGGGGGCACAGATACGCAGTATTTT. Translated: CASSAGTGGTDTQYF.

The J gene is TRBJ2-3, the V gene TRBV18; 7 bases map to TRBD2. J lost 0 bases, V lost 2 bases, and 2 bases had no gene match. The CDR3 totals 15 residues. Germline V gene sequence: CDR1 KGHSH, CDR2 LQKENI. CDR3 in amino acids: CASSPERGSTDTQYF. The DNA of the CDR3 is TGTGCCAGCTCACCAGAGCGGGGAAGCACAGATACGCAGTATTTT.

V and J are TRBV6-5 and TRBJ1-2; possibly TRBD1 for D (6 bases). The V end was cut by 5 bases, the J end by 4 bases, with 14 bases between. Germline V gene sequence: CDR1 MNHEY, CDR2 SVGAGI. This CDR3 is built from 14 residues. CDR3 in amino acids: CASSPWTEGYGYTF. The CDR3 DNA follows: TGTGCCAGCAGTCCCTGGACAGAAGGCTATGGCTACACCTTC.

In its sample, this clone was seen once. DNA of the CDR3: TGTGCCTGGAGCGCAGCGGGGGGCAATCAGCCCCAGCATTTT. It codes for CAWSAAGGNQPQHF. The chain uses TRBV30 and TRBJ1-5, with a possible D match to TRBD1 (5 bases). Germline V gene sequence: CDR1 GTSNPN, CDR2 SVGIG (reference sequence). The CDR3 has 14 amino acids. V lost 3 bases and J 2 bases, leaving 11 bases between the germline ends. Using reference TRBV30 and TRBJ1-5 for the parts outside the CDR3, the full variable domain is SQTIHQWPATLVQPVGSPLSLECTVEGTSNPNLYWYRQAAGRGLQLLFYSVGIGQISSEVPQNLSASRPQDRQFILSSKKLLLSDSGFYLCAWSAAGGNQPQHFGDGTRLSIL.

This clone was observed a few times. This rearrangement joins TRBV30 to TRBJ1-3; D remains unclear. The germline gives CDR1 GTSNPN, CDR2 SVGIG (reference sequence). The CDR3 spans 14 residues. Trimming shortened V by 0 bases and J by 0 bases, and 6 bases separated the two germline ends. The CDR3 DNA reads TGTGCCTGGAGTGTATTGAGCTCTGGAAACACCATATATTTT. Its protein is CAWSVLSSGNTIYF.

The sample holds a few counts of this clone. The chain recombines TRBV30 with TRBJ1-2; a possible D gene is TRBD1 (5 bases). This CDR3 is built from 14 residues. Germline lookup yields CDR1 GTSNPN and CDR2 SVGIG (reference sequence). V was clipped by 1 base and J by 4 bases, with 13 bases between them. The CDR3: CAWSANVGAYGYTF. The CDR3 nucleotides are TGTGCCTGGAGTGCGAATGTAGGGGCCTATGGCTACACCTTC.

The rearrangement uses TRBV2 and TRBJ1-3; 9 bases are a match to TRBD1. The CDR3 covers 18 residues. The germline V gene has CDR1 SNHLY and CDR2 FYNNEI. With V trimmed by 3 bases and J by 8 bases, 17 bases remained unmatched. Here the CDR3 reads CASSDVSGWDRESDTIYF. CDR3 nucleotide sequence: TGTGCCAGCAGTGATGTGTCGGGGTGGGACAGGGAATCGGACACCATATATTTT.